A single sample gave rise to the 15 T cell receptor beta chains below, sequenced in a study of shared T cell receptors in the human thymus (dated by TCRdb to about 2021). To prepare the library, the immunoSEQ multiplex PCR assay was applied. The immuneACCESS repertoire file appears here via TCRdb, limited to in-frame rearrangements. These files lack a portion of the clones; in checked studies, under half of the deficit traces to unresolved V genes, and the cause of the others is not known. The sample table holds roughly 710,000 clones, of which roughly 85% were seen once. Around 0.0094% of the sample comes from the top ten. This sample was shared with a second study, whose subject was human thymus T cells.

The material sequenced was thymocytes. These receptors came from a girl under three years old with a congenital heart defect. Donor details come from another sample of the same person, matched by shared clones.

This clone was observed a few times. The chain recombines TRBV29-1 with TRBJ1-1; 7 bases are a match to TRBD1. Germline trimming cut 3 bases from V and 1 base from J; bases unmatched to any gene: 23. The CDR3 is 20 amino acids. Germline-derived CDR1 and CDR2 are SQVTM and ANQGSEA. The CDR3 nucleotides read TGCAGCGTTGAGACGGGGCGGGACAGAACTGCCCATGGGGAGAACACTGAAGCTTTCTTT. This codes for CSVETGRDRTAHGENTEAFF.

V usage is TRBV19 and J usage is TRBJ1-5; no reliable D call. V lost 1 base and J 0 bases, leaving 7 bases between the germline ends. Germline CDR1 is LNHDA and CDR2 is SQIVND (reference sequence). This CDR3 is 15 amino acids long. The CDR3 here is CASSIAQYSNQPQHF. As DNA, the CDR3 is TGTGCCAGTAGTATAGCGCAGTATAGCAATCAGCCCCAGCATTTT.

Only a few counts were recorded for this clone. The V gene is TRBV7-2, the J gene TRBJ2-1, with a weak D call TRBD1 (6 bases). Germline V lookup: CDR1 SGHTA, CDR2 FQGNSA. V shed 7 bases and J shed 0 bases, with 25 bases lying between them. The CDR3 sequence is 19 residues long. CDR3 amino acids: CASTQPRGAESGSYNEQFF. In nucleotides, the CDR3 is TGTGCCAGCACCCAGCCCAGGGGCGCGGAGTCTGGCTCCTACAATGAGCAGTTCTTC.

The chain has TRBV29-1 and TRBJ2-1; 9 nucleotides line up with TRBD2. The length of the CDR3 is 13 residues. The V segment lost 7 bases and the J segment 8 bases; nucleotides outside the gene matches: 9. CDR1 SQVTM and CDR2 ANQGSEA come from the germline V gene. For the CDR3, the DNA is TGCAGCGATTCAGAGGGCGGGAGGGATGAGCAGTTCTTC. It encodes CSDSEGGRDEQFF.

V gene TRBV12-5 combines with J gene TRBJ1-2; 7 positions match TRBD1. Germline CDR1 reads LGHNT; CDR2 reads FRNRAP. This CDR3 spans 15 amino acids. The J segment lost 3 bases and the V segment lost 4 bases, leaving 8 bases of the junction unmatched. CDR3 sequence (DNA): TGTGCTAGTGGTTCGCACAGGGGAAATTACTATGGCTACACCTTC. Encoded protein: CASGSHRGNYYGYTF.

This rearrangement joins TRBV5-6 to TRBJ2-4, with D tentatively TRBD2 (6 bases). There are 19 residues in the CDR3. Per germline, CDR1 SGHDT and CDR2 YYEEEE. V was shortened by 2 bases and J by 0 bases, with 21 bases between the two germline ends. The chain's CDR3 is CASSLRWRGPREAKNIQYF. The CDR3, as DNA: TGTGCCAGCAGCTTACGGTGGAGGGGACCGAGAGAAGCCAAAAACATTCAGTACTTC.

The chain joins TRBV6-5 to TRBJ1-1; the match to TRBD1 covers 9 bases. Germline trimming cut 6 bases from V and 4 bases from J; bases unmatched to any gene: 6. CDR3 length equals 14 residues. Germline assignment: CDR1 MNHEY and CDR2 SVGAGI. CDR3 sequence reads: CASRGTGGTTEAFF. The CDR3 DNA sequence: TGTGCCAGCAGGGGAACAGGGGGCACCACTGAAGCTTTCTTT.

The chain uses TRBV5-1 and TRBJ1-1; D call uncertain. The CDR3 consists of 15 residues. V shed 2 bases and J shed 3 bases, with 14 bases lying between them. Germline loops: CDR1 SGHRS, CDR2 YFSETQ. CDR3 bases: TGCGCCAGCAGCTTACACGGGGAGCGCGACACTGAAGCTTTCTTT. Translating it yields CASSLHGERDTEAFF.

J is TRBJ2-7 and V is TRBV5-6; 12 bases fit TRBD1. CDR1 and CDR2 (germline): SGHDT, YYEEEE. The CDR3 runs 19 residues. The V gene end was trimmed by 3 bases and the J gene end by 0 bases; junction bases not matched to a gene: 13. CDR3 DNA: TGTGCCAGCAGCTCGGCAGGGGACAGGGGGCGAACGAGCTCCTACGAGCAGTACTTC. This codes for CASSSAGDRGRTSSYEQYF.

The chain recombines TRBV19 with TRBJ1-2; 10 bases agree with TRBD1. CDR3 length equals 16 residues. The trim removed 8 bases at V and 5 bases at J, leaving 14 bases unmatched. Germline V CDR1 and CDR2: LNHDA, SQIVND (reference sequence). CDR3 loop: CASPKFRDRGEYGYTF. The CDR3 DNA is TGTGCCAGTCCAAAGTTCCGGGACAGGGGAGAATATGGCTACACCTTC.

The chain recombines TRBV11-2 with TRBJ1-1; D possibly corresponds to TRBD1 (5 bases). Per germline, CDR1 SGHAT and CDR2 FQNNGV. The CDR3 runs to 13 residues. With 4 bases removed from V and 1 base from J, the gap between germline ends came to 7 bases. CDR3 sequence reads: CASSSRENTEAFF. CDR3 coding DNA: TGTGCCAGCAGCTCCAGGGAGAACACTGAAGCTTTCTTT. Complete variable domain (other parts from reference TRBV11-2 and TRBJ1-1): EAGVAQSPRYKIIEKRQSVAFWCNPISGHATLYWYQQILGQGPKLLIQFQNNGVVDDSQLPKDRFSAERLKGVDSTLKIQPAKLEDSAVYLCASSSRENTEAFFGQGTRLTVV.

The rearrangement joins TRBV10-3 to TRBJ1-2; tentative D call: TRBD1 (6 bases). Germline-derived CDR1 and CDR2 are ENHRY and SYGVKD. The V end was cut by 2 bases, the J end by 2 bases, with 15 bases between. CDR3 length equals 16 residues. CDR3 sequence: CAISEPGHRLNYGYTF. CDR3 sequence (DNA): TGTGCCATCAGTGAGCCGGGACACCGACTCAACTATGGCTACACCTTC.

This clone was seen only once. The V gene is TRBV27, the J gene TRBJ2-7; 9 nucleotides match TRBD2. CDR1 is MNHEY, CDR2 SMNVEV, per germline (reference sequence). The CDR3 covers 19 residues. With 6 bases clipped from V and 3 bases from J, the junction kept 21 bases outside the gene matches. The CDR3 here is CASRPELRLAGTILYEQYF. The CDR3, as DNA: TGTGCCAGCAGGCCCGAACTCCGGCTAGCGGGGACGATTCTCTACGAGCAGTACTTC.

Details on this clone: Other DNA sequences in the same sample also yield this CDR3. The rearrangement uses TRBV2 and TRBJ1-6; possibly TRBD1 for D (6 bases). V was shortened by 6 bases and J by 12 bases, with 21 bases between the two germline ends. The CDR3 runs to 15 residues. Germline-derived CDR1 and CDR2 are SNHLY and FYNNEI. CDR3: CASSPRIRQVVPLHF. In DNA form, the CDR3 reads TGTGCCAGCAGCCCAAGAATTAGACAGGTCGTACCCCTCCACTTT.

This chain connects TRBV4-1 to TRBJ1-2; the D is unclear. The CDR3 totals 13 residues. V was shortened by 2 bases and J by 2 bases, with 6 bases between the two germline ends. The germline gives CDR1 MGHRA, CDR2 YSYEKL. The CDR3 spells CASSQRRNYGYTF. DNA for the CDR3: TGCGCCAGCAGCCAAAGGAGGAACTATGGCTACACCTTC.